The clone carrying this T cell receptor (beta chain) was counted ten times or more. As yet, its antigen is unknown. Employing constant-segment primers, 5'RACE generated TCR alpha and TCR beta cDNA libraries bearing sample barcodes and UMIs. Each CDR3 protein gets one entry after TCRdb re-called the 5' RACE reads with MiXCR. The sample records around 300,000 distinct CDR3 sequences, roughly 13% being singletons. This sample stems from a study of T-cell memory formation after mild COVID-19. The study's findings and limits: Among CD4+ contracting clones, most were CM and EM, and CD8+ ones EMRA.

The CDR3 is 14 amino acids. Per germline, CDR1 SQVTM and CDR2 ANQGSEA. Trimming stripped 0 bases from V and 3 bases from J, with 12 bases between. The gene calls are TRBV29-1 and TRBJ2-7, with D perhaps TRBD1 (6 bases). Sequencing was carried out using PBMCs or a T cell subset sorted from them (not recorded which). The TCR comes from a man aged 18-30 years who had mild COVID-19 (a few samples of this study predate the infection). Cell type and time point are not known. The CDR3 sequence is CSVEEHGQYYEQYF. The CDR3 region has the DNA TGCAGCGTTGAAGAACATGGACAGTACTACGAGCAGTACTTC.